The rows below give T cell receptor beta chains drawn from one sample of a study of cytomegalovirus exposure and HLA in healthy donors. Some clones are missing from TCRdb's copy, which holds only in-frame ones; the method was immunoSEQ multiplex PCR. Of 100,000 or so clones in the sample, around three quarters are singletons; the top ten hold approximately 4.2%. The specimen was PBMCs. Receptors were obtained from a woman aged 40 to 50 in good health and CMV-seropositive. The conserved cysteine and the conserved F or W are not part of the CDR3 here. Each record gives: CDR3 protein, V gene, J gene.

CDR3 protein: ASSYPGGGETQY; V gene: TRBV6-5; J gene: TRBJ2-5
CDR3 protein: ASSSTSGRAGELF; V gene: TRBV11-3; J gene: TRBJ2-2
CDR3 protein: AISESSARYGYT; V gene: TRBV10-3; J gene: TRBJ1-2
CDR3 protein: ASRGTEERPQGAAYEQY; V gene: TRBV11-3; J gene: TRBJ2-7
CDR3 protein: ASSLEGAREETQY; V gene: TRBV5-1; J gene: TRBJ2-5
CDR3 protein: ASSQAPGTGVNEQF; V gene: TRBV4-3; J gene: TRBJ2-1
CDR3 protein: ASSYFPGTGTYEQY; V gene: TRBV6-5; J gene: TRBJ2-7
CDR3 protein: ASSQTLEPYEQY; V gene: TRBV4-1; J gene: NA
CDR3 protein: ASSLGGGESSYEQY; V gene: TRBV11-2; J gene: TRBJ2-7
CDR3 protein: ASSGGQVVNEQF; V gene: TRBV2; J gene: TRBJ2-1